Presented here are 18 T cell receptor beta chains from one specimen sequenced in a study of control samples from healthy donors and cancer patients. TCRdb keeps only in-frame clones here, not all; method: immunoSEQ multiplex PCR. The repertoire consists of around 140,000 clones, with 90% to 95% occurring once and the leading ten covering roughly 14%. The sequencing input was blood. The source is a man in his forties or fifties in good health.

The genes are TRBV2 and TRBJ2-1; TRBD1 is a possible D gene (5 bases). CDR1 is SNHLY and CDR2 is FYNNEI in the germline V gene. Trimming cost V 4 bases and J 3 bases, with 13 bases left between them. The CDR3 has 15 residues. The CDR3 reads CASSVPDRFYNEQFF. The CDR3 DNA is TGTGCCAGCAGTGTACCTGACAGATTCTACAATGAGCAGTTCTTC.

The gene calls are TRBV29-1 and TRBJ1-2, with unresolved D. Germline CDR1 is SQVTM and CDR2 is ANQGSEA. Trimming left V 1 base short and J 8 bases short, with 8 bases between. The CDR3 spans 11 residues. The CDR3 nucleotides are TGCAGCGTTGAAGGGCTTCAGGGCTACACCTTC. Protein sequence: CSVEGLQGYTF.

Points on this clone: Its ends do not fully match the called genes, so a read error is possible. This chain connects TRBV7-7 to TRBJ1-1; D is possibly TRBD1 (5 bases). The CDR3 sequence is 13 residues long. Per the germline V gene, CDR1 is SSHAT and CDR2 is FNYEAQ (reference sequence). This CDR3 reads CASSLQENTEAFF. The CDR3 DNA is TGTGCTAGCAGCCTACAGGAGAACACTGAAGCTTTCTTT.

V and J are TRBV2 and TRBJ2-5; tentatively, D is TRBD1 (5 bases). Germline CDR1 reads SNHLY; CDR2 reads FYNNEI. CDR3 size: 13 residues. V was clipped by 5 bases and J by 5 bases, with 12 bases between them. The CDR3: CASSLNPGETQYF. DNA for the CDR3: TGTGCCAGCAGTCTTAACCCAGGGGAGACCCAGTACTTC. The full variable domain, rest sourced from reference TRBV2 and TRBJ2-5, is EPEVTQTPSHQVTQMGQEVILRCVPISNHLYFYWYRQILGQKVEFLVSFYNNEISEKSEIFDDQFSVERPDGSNFTLKIRSTKLEDSAMYFCASSLNPGETQYFGPGTRLLVL.

The chain uses TRBV28 and TRBJ1-4; 8 nucleotides match TRBD1. This CDR3 region has 16 residues. J gave up 4 bases and V 1 base, and 5 bases lay outside the gene matches. Germline loops: CDR1 MDHEN, CDR2 SYDVKM. CDR3 coding DNA: TGTGCCAGCAGTTTATCAGGGGGCTGGAATAATGAAAAACTGTTTTTT. The encoded protein is CASSLSGGWNNEKLFF.

This clone was seen just once. The J gene is TRBJ2-1, the V gene TRBV4-2; D gene unclear. The CDR3 contains 17 residues. The ends were cut back, 0 bases at V and 0 bases at J, with 12 bases in the middle. CDR1 and CDR2 from the germline V gene are LGHNA and YNFKEQ. The CDR3 DNA reads as TGTGCCAGCAGCCAAGATCTTGAGCAGAGCTCCTACAATGAGCAGTTCTTC. Protein product: CASSQDLEQSSYNEQFF.

This clone was seen only once. The gene calls are TRBV2 and TRBJ1-2; D not resolved. CDR3 size: 12 residues. Germline V gene sequence: CDR1 SNHLY, CDR2 FYNNEI. V was cut by 4 bases and J by 2 bases, with 5 bases left in between. The CDR3: CASSGVNYGYTF. CDR3 sequence (DNA): TGTGCCAGCAGTGGGGTGAACTATGGCTACACCTTC.

This rearrangement joins TRBV25-1 to TRBJ1-2, with D hard to call. Trimming removed 5 bases from V and 8 bases from J, with 9 bases in between. Germline V lookup: CDR1 MGHDK, CDR2 SYGVNS. CDR3 length: 11 residues. This CDR3 reads CASSPGGGYTF. The CDR3 region has the DNA TGTGCCAGCAGTCCGGGTGGGGGCTACACCTTC.

This clone was seen a single time. V usage is TRBV10-3 and J usage is TRBJ2-3, with D possibly TRBD1 on 5 matching bases. There are 15 residues in the CDR3. Germline V gives CDR1 ENHRY, CDR2 SYGVKD. Trimming left V 11 bases short and J 3 bases short, with 21 bases between. The CDR3 nucleotides read TGTGCCGCCTCTCTGAGGCAGGGTTCAACAGATACGCAGTATTTT. This sequence encodes CAASLRQGSTDTQYF.

The chain has TRBV7-9 and TRBJ1-2; D gene unclear. V lost 0 bases and J lost 4, with 15 bases in between. CDR1 is SEHNR, CDR2 FQNEAQ, per germline (reference sequence). The CDR3 spans 16 residues. CDR3 DNA sequence: TGTGCCAGCAGCTTAGCTGTACAGAACGGACCCTATGGCTACACCTTC. It encodes CASSLAVQNGPYGYTF.

The chain employs TRBV9 and TRBJ2-6; 7 bases are a match to TRBD2. The CDR3 runs 16 residues. V lost 4 bases, J lost 2 bases, and 6 bases stayed unmatched. Germline assignment: CDR1 SGDLS and CDR2 YYNGEE. In DNA, the CDR3 is TGTGCCAGCAGCCCTCGGGGAGGGGCTGGGGCCAACGTCCTGACTTTC. It is translated as CASSPRGGAGANVLTF.

The gene calls are TRBV11-3 and TRBJ2-3; 7 nucleotides line up with TRBD2. This CDR3 is 15 amino acids long. Germline V gene sequence: CDR1 SGHNT, CDR2 YENEEA. Trimming removed 5 bases from V and 5 bases from J; junction bases left unmatched: 10. Written as DNA, the CDR3 is TGTGCCAGCAGCCCTGGGGGAGGGCCCGTAGATACGCAGTATTTT. Amino acids: CASSPGGGPVDTQYF.

The V gene is TRBV12-3 or TRBV12-4, the J gene TRBJ2-7; TRBD1 is a possible D gene (6 bases). The CDR3 sequence is 11 residues long. Trimming left V 3 bases short and J 7 bases short, with 7 bases between. CDR3 in amino acids: CASSLGTEQYF. The DNA for the CDR3 is TGTGCCAGCAGTTTGGGGACAGAGCAGTACTTC.

The chain combines TRBV5-1 with TRBJ1-1; no clear D. CDR3 length equals 16 residues. The germline V gene has CDR1 SGHRS and CDR2 YFSETQ. V was cut by 0 bases and J by 1 base, with 13 bases left in between. The CDR3 here is CASSLGMGRPNTEAFF. The CDR3 DNA reads as TGCGCCAGCAGCTTGGGGATGGGCAGACCGAACACTGAAGCTTTCTTT.

V is TRBV10-3 and J is TRBJ2-1; D remains unclear. The CDR3 spans 13 residues. V was shortened by 3 bases and J by 10 bases, with 13 bases between the two germline ends. Germline-derived CDR1 and CDR2 are ENHRY and SYGVKD. The CDR3 reads CAISDWEYLEQFF. The CDR3 coding sequence is TGTGCCATCAGTGATTGGGAATATTTAGAGCAGTTCTTC.

This clone was picked up a small number of times. The V and J genes are TRBV4-2 and TRBJ2-7; 12 bases are a match to TRBD1. Germline V gene lookup returns CDR1 LGHNA and CDR2 YNFKEQ. V gave up 3 bases and J gave up 4 bases; unmatched junction bases: 10. The CDR3 has 17 amino acids. The DNA for the CDR3 is TGTGCCAGCAGCCAGGGCACACCGGGACAGGGGGCTTACGAGCAGTACTTC. Protein: CASSQGTPGQGAYEQYF.

A single count supports this clone. The genes are TRBV21-1 and TRBJ2-2; TRBD2, as called in the table, went unchecked against the DNA. TRBV21-1 is a pseudogene segment. CDR3 length equals 16 residues. The CDR3 DNA reads as TGTGCCAGCAGCAAAGTACTAGCGGGAGGAACCGGGGAGCTGTTTTTT. Protein sequence: CASSKVLAGGTGELFF.

The V and J genes are TRBV9 and TRBJ2-2; 8 bases are shared with TRBD1. The CDR3 spans 14 residues. Trimming removed 3 bases from V and 5 bases from J; junction bases left unmatched: 3. The germline gives CDR1 SGDLS, CDR2 YYNGEE. The CDR3 nucleotides are TGTGCCAGCAGCGCACGACAGGGGACCGGGGAGCTGTTTTTT. This encodes CASSARQGTGELFF.